Following are 21 T cell receptor beta chains from one sample sequenced in a study of cytomegalovirus exposure and HLA in healthy donors. Use of 60 Vbeta and 13 Jbeta primers characterized the PCR. Method: immunoSEQ multiplex PCR; TCRdb's copy keeps in-frame clones and lacks some. The sample shows around 150,000 clones, approximately 8.9% of them seen only once. The sample consisted of PBMCs. The receptors were gathered from a woman aged 40-49 years in good health and CMV-seropositive.

V is TRBV6-5 and J is TRBJ1-1; D is possibly TRBD1 (6 bases). Trimming removed 4 bases at V and 0 bases at J, with 9 bases between. This CDR3 comprises 14 residues. From germline, CDR1 is MNHEY and CDR2 SVGAGI. CDR3 residues: CASSLDSVNTEAFF. For the CDR3, the DNA is TGTGCCAGCAGTTTGGACAGCGTGAACACTGAAGCTTTCTTT.

The genes are TRBV5-1 and TRBJ2-3; D may match TRBD1 or TRBD2 (6 bases each). V lost 4 bases and J lost 3, with 12 bases in between. This CDR3 region has 14 residues. CDR1 is SGHRS, CDR2 YFSETQ, per germline. The CDR3 is CASSVGGPTDTQYF. CDR3 nucleotides: TGCGCCAGCAGCGTGGGGGGCCCTACAGATACGCAGTATTTT.

With respect to this clone: Additional DNA sequences in this sample encode the identical CDR3. The CDR3 region has the DNA TGCGCCAGCAGCTTGAGGACAACAGTGAACACTGAAGCTTTCTTT. This encodes CASSLRTTVNTEAFF. The chain is built from TRBV5-1 and TRBJ1-1, with D perhaps TRBD1 (5 bases). V lost 1 base to trimming and J lost 0 bases, with 10 bases between them. The CDR3 is 15 residues long. Germline CDR1 is SGHRS and CDR2 is YFSETQ.

The sample holds a few counts of this clone. At one boundary the junction diverges from the germline segment, which might be a read error. J is TRBJ1-4 and V is TRBV12-5; TRBD1 aligns across 7 bases. Germline lookup yields CDR1 LGHNT and CDR2 FRNRAP. The CDR3 extends over 15 amino acids. The CDR3 reads CASGLGTVGNEKLFF. The CDR3 DNA reads TGTGCTAGTGGATTGGGGACAGTAGGTAATGAAAAACTGTTTTTT.

This clone was counted a few times. The chain is built from TRBV27 and TRBJ1-6; possible D gene TRBD1, 5 bases. CDR1 and CDR2 (germline): MNHEY, SMNVEV (reference sequence). The CDR3 runs 14 residues. V was clipped by 4 bases and J by 14 bases, with 18 bases between them. Written as DNA, the CDR3 is TGTGCCAGCAGTTGGGTCGCAGGGCAGGAGACCCTCCACTTT. This sequence encodes CASSWVAGQETLHF.

This clone was picked up a small number of times. Since the CDR3 does not end with the conserved phenylalanine or tryptophan, this likely comes from a read error. No DNA is shown, since the ends of the CDR3 on it are uncertain; the CDR3 is the one TCRdb lists. V and J are TRBV7-8 and TRBJ1-2; the table's D call, TRBD1, has no DNA check behind it. The CDR3 has 11 amino acids, counting both end residues. Per germline, CDR1 SGHVS and CDR2 FQNEAQ. CDR3: CASSVKRDRAD.

This clone was counted many times. The V and J genes are TRBV5-1 and TRBJ1-4; 9 bases line up with TRBD1. Germline CDR1 is SGHRS and CDR2 is YFSETQ. After removal of 4 bases from V and 4 bases from J, the junction contained 5 bases not matched to a gene. This CDR3 is 15 amino acids long. The CDR3 coding sequence is TGCGCCAGCAGCCCCCAGGGACAGGGTAATGAAAAACTGTTTTTT. Its translation is CASSPQGQGNEKLFF. Drawing the rest from reference TRBV5-1 and TRBJ1-4, the complete variable domain is KAGVTQTPRYLIKTRGQQVTLSCSPISGHRSVSWYQQTPGQGLQFLFEYFSETQRNKGNFPGRFSGRQFSNSRSEMNVSTLELGDSALYLCASSPQGQGNEKLFFGSGTQLSVL.

This clone was counted only a few times. The chain links TRBV5-1 to TRBJ2-5; 11 bases are shared with TRBD1. With V trimmed by 0 bases and J by 4 bases, 8 bases remained unmatched. The CDR3 length is 17 residues. The germline CDR1 and CDR2 sequences are SGHRS and YFSETQ. The CDR3 reads CASSLGGTGGLGETQYF. CDR3 nucleotide sequence: TGCGCCAGCAGCTTGGGTGGGACAGGGGGACTAGGAGAGACCCAGTACTTC.

This clone was detected only a few times. CDR3 protein: CASSLEGVGTDTQYF. The CDR3 DNA sequence: TGCGCCAGCAGCTTGGAAGGGGTCGGCACAGATACGCAGTATTTT. The J gene is TRBJ2-3, the V gene TRBV5-1; possible D gene TRBD1, 5 bases. The CDR3 covers 15 residues. Trimming removed 0 bases at V and 1 base at J, with 9 bases between. Germline loops: CDR1 SGHRS, CDR2 YFSETQ.

This clone has only a few counts. The chain uses TRBV19 and TRBJ1-6; D is uncertain. This CDR3 has 15 amino acids. Germline assignment: CDR1 LNHDA and CDR2 SQIVND (reference sequence). Trimming shortened V by 3 bases and J by 8 bases, and 14 bases separated the two germline ends. The CDR3 spells CASSIAGPTDSPLHF. The DNA for the CDR3 is TGTGCCAGTAGTATCGCAGGCCCAACGGATTCACCCCTCCACTTT.

The table lists this clone with a few counts. The chain employs TRBV21-1 and TRBJ2-5; the table names TRBD1, a call not compared with the DNA. TRBV21-1 is a listed pseudogene. The CDR3 sequence is 15 residues long. The DNA of the CDR3 is TGTGCCAGCAGCAGAGGAACAGGGGGCCAAGAGACCCAGTACTTC. Residues: CASSRGTGGQETQYF.

CDR3 DNA: TGTGCCAGCAGCTCCGTAGCGGGGGCTGACAATGAGCAGTTCTTC. Translating gives CASSSVAGADNEQFF. The chain is built from TRBV13 and TRBJ2-1; 9 bases map to TRBD2. The V and J ends lost 4 bases and 5 bases, in that order; junction bases with no gene match: 6. This CDR3 has 15 residues. Germline-derived CDR1 and CDR2 are PRHDT and FYEKMQ (reference sequence).

This clone came up a few times. This chain uses TRBV6-1 with TRBJ2-3; 7 nucleotides line up with TRBD1. Looked up from germline, CDR1 is MNHNS and CDR2 is SASEGT. J was trimmed by 3 bases and V by 4 bases; bases with no gene match: 10. The CDR3 length is 16 residues. The CDR3 DNA reads TGTGCCAGCAGTGTAAGACAGGGCAGGGGTACAGATACGCAGTATTTT. It specifies CASSVRQGRGTDTQYF.

The gene calls are TRBV5-1 and TRBJ2-7; D might be TRBD1 (6 bases). V dropped 4 bases and J dropped 0 bases, with 8 bases sitting between them. This CDR3 region has 13 residues. Germline V gives CDR1 SGHRS, CDR2 YFSETQ. The CDR3 is CASSRGSSYEQYF. As DNA, the CDR3 is TGCGCCAGCAGCAGGGGGAGCTCCTACGAGCAGTACTTC.

This clone was counted between two and nine times. V gene TRBV13 combines with J gene TRBJ1-3, with D maybe TRBD1 (6 bases). The CDR3 runs to 15 residues. The ends were cut back, 4 bases at V and 4 bases at J, with 14 bases in the middle. CDR1 and CDR2 (germline): PRHDT, FYEKMQ (reference sequence). CDR3 bases: TGTGCCAGCAGCTCCCTTACAGGGATCGGAAACACCATATATTTT. Amino acids: CASSSLTGIGNTIYF.

The sample holds a few counts of this clone. The chain links TRBV5-4 to TRBJ2-1, with a weak D call TRBD2 (6 bases). The CDR3 sequence is 15 residues long. Between the trimmed V and J ends, which lost 2 bases and 4 bases, there was a span of 13 bases. Germline V lookup: CDR1 SGHNT, CDR2 YYREEE (reference sequence). CDR3 in amino acids: CASSFFRGVYNEQFF. The CDR3, as DNA: TGTGCCAGCAGCTTTTTCCGCGGGGTGTACAATGAGCAGTTCTTC.

The V gene is TRBV2, the J gene TRBJ2-2; D is perhaps TRBD1 (5 bases). CDR3 length: 16 residues. Trimming cost V 2 bases and J 0 bases, with 10 bases left between them. Germline loops: CDR1 SNHLY, CDR2 FYNNEI. The CDR3 region has the DNA TGTGCCAGCAGTGAATATTCAGGGACGAACACCGGGGAGCTGTTTTTT. It codes for CASSEYSGTNTGELFF.

This clone was seen more than once but under ten times. V gene TRBV7-6 combines with J gene TRBJ1-6; 9 bases line up with TRBD1. CDR1 is SGHVS, CDR2 FNYEAQ, per germline. The CDR3 length is 16 residues. With V trimmed by 1 base and J by 8 bases, 6 bases remained unmatched. The CDR3 spells CASSLDSWTGDSPLHF. CDR3 nucleotides: TGTGCCAGCAGCTTAGACTCCTGGACAGGGGATTCACCCCTCCACTTT.

This clone has more than one count but fewer than ten. The chain uses TRBV7-9 and TRBJ2-3; possibly TRBD2 for D (6 bases). The V gene's germline CDR1 is SEHNR and CDR2 FQNEAQ (reference sequence). This CDR3 has 14 amino acids. Trimming took off 5 bases at V and 2 bases at J, with 11 bases between the two ends. The CDR3 reads CASSLLATTDTQYF. As DNA, the CDR3 is TGTGCCAGCAGCCTACTAGCAACCACAGATACGCAGTATTTT.

This clone appeared a few times. V is TRBV2 and J is TRBJ2-5, with a tentative D call TRBD2 (6 bases). The CDR3 is 16 amino acids. V gave up 1 base and J gave up 3 bases, with 15 bases separating them. CDR1 is SNHLY and CDR2 is FYNNEI in the germline V gene. The CDR3 sequence: CASSEVSRRREETQYF. DNA of the CDR3: TGTGCCAGCAGTGAAGTTAGCCGGAGGAGGGAAGAGACCCAGTACTTC.

The chain has TRBV6-5 and TRBJ1-6; tentative D call: TRBD1 (5 bases). The CDR3 length is 15 residues. Trimming removed 6 bases at V and 6 bases at J, with 15 bases between. Germline V gives CDR1 MNHEY, CDR2 SVGAGI. Written as DNA, the CDR3 is TGTGCCAGCAGGCCGGGGGGGTCCCCTAATTCACCCCTCCACTTT. It codes for CASRPGGSPNSPLHF.